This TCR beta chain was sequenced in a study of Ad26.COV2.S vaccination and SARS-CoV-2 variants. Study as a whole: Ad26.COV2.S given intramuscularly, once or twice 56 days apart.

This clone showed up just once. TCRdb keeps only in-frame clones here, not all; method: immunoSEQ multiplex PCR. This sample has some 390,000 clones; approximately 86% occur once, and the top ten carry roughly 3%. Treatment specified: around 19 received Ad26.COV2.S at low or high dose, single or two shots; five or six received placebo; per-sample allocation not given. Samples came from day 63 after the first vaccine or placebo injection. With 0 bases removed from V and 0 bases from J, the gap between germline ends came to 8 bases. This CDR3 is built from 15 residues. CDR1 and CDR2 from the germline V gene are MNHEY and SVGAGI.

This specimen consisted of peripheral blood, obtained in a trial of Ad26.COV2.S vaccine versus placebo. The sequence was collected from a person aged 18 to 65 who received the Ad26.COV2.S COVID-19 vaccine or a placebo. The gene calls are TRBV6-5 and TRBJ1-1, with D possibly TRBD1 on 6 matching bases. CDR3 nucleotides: TGTGCCAGCAGTTACTCTCAGGGGTTGAACACTGAAGCTTTCTTT. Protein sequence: CASSYSQGLNTEAFF.